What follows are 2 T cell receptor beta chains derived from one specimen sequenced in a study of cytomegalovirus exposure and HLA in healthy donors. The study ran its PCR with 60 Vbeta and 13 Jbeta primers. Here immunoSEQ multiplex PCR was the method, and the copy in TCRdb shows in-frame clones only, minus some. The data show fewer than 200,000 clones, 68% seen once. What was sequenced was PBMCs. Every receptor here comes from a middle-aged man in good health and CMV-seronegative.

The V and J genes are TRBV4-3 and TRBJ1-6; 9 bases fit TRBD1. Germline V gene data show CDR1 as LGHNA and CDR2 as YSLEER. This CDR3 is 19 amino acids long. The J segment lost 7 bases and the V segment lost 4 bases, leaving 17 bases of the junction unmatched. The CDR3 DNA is TGCGCCAGCAGCCGAGATTCCCTCGGACAGGGGATGAGGAATTCACCCCTCCACTTT. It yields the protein CASSRDSLGQGMRNSPLHF.

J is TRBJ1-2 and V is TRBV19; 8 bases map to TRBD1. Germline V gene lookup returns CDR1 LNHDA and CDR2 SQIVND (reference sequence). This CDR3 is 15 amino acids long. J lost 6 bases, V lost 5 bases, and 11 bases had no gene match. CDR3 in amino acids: CASSSYRGNVDGYTF. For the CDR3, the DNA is TGTGCCAGTAGTTCCTACAGGGGGAACGTGGATGGCTACACCTTC.